This T cell receptor beta chain stems from a study of a mutant IDH1 vaccine in newly diagnosed glioma. At the level of the study: Treatment recipients were approximately 60% male and around 40% female, and their mean age was around 40 years. Visit V12 was at week 35; visit V13 was at week 47.

Germline V gene lookup returns CDR1 SEHNR and CDR2 FQNEAQ (reference sequence). Trimming removed 3 bases at V and 0 bases at J, with 2 bases between. This CDR3 has 12 amino acids. The time point here: week 47, end of study. Each vaccine dose was 300 ug of mutant IDH1 20-mer peptide, with topical imiquimod. Method: immunoSEQ multiplex PCR; TCRdb's copy keeps in-frame clones and lacks some. The sample has tens of thousands of clones; about 80% are singletons. The table lists this clone with a few counts. What it binds is unknown. This sample comprised PBMCs, obtained from a glioma patient whose treatment included an IDH1 peptide vaccine. The chain combines TRBV7-9 with TRBJ1-1, with D hard to call. The TCR originated in a man between 18 and 35 years old with glioma. Some clones in this sample may be carry-over from other donors' samples. In nucleotides, the CDR3 is TGTGCCAGCAGCTTTGTGAACACTGAAGCTTTCTTT. Amino acids: CASSFVNTEAFF.